One and the same sample provided the 18 T cell receptor beta chains below, sequenced in a study of T cells after posttransplantation cyclophosphamide. The table came from immunoSEQ multiplex PCR; TCRdb's copy has only in-frame clones and leaves some out. The data hold 11,000 to 15,000 clones, with roughly 72% observed a single time. The sample taken for sequencing was memory CD4+ T cells sorted from PBMCs. The receptors derive from a man over 45.

The V gene is TRBV29-1, the J gene TRBJ1-1; 9 nucleotides align to TRBD1. Trimming cost V 8 bases and J 1 base; bases outside gene matches: 5. This CDR3 is 13 amino acids long. From germline, CDR1 is SQVTM and CDR2 ANQGSEA. The CDR3 coding sequence is TGCAGCACTGGACAGGGGACGAACACTGAAGCTTTCTTT. This sequence encodes CSTGQGTNTEAFF.

This chain connects TRBV4-1 to TRBJ2-7, with 8 bases aligning to TRBD2. The CDR3 is 15 amino acids. V dropped 2 bases and J dropped 4; count of bases not matched to a gene: 7. Per the germline V gene, CDR1 is MGHRA and CDR2 is YSYEKL. This chain's CDR3 is CASSQISSGRYEQYF. The CDR3, as DNA: TGCGCCAGCAGCCAAATTTCCAGCGGGAGATACGAGCAGTACTTC.

This clone was detected a few times. The rearrangement links TRBV2 to TRBJ2-4, with unresolved D. CDR1 is SNHLY and CDR2 is FYNNEI in the germline V gene. The length of the CDR3 is 13 residues. V shed 6 bases and J shed 3 bases, with 9 bases lying between them. CDR3 sequence reads: CASRQFSKNIQYF. CDR3 nucleotide sequence: TGTGCCAGCAGACAGTTCAGCAAAAACATTCAGTACTTC.

In regard to this clone: This sample also contains other DNA sequences that code for the same CDR3. The V call is TRBV6-1, the J call TRBJ1-3; D remains unclear. CDR3 length: 13 amino acids. Deletions cut 3 bases from V and 1 base from J, with 4 bases between. The germline V gene has CDR1 MNHNS and CDR2 SASEGT. This chain's CDR3 is CASSESSGNTIYF. Written as DNA, the CDR3 is TGTGCCAGCAGTGAGTCGTCTGGAAACACCATATATTTT.

The rearrangement links TRBV9 to TRBJ2-5; the D is unclear. CDR1 SGDLS and CDR2 YYNGEE come from the germline V gene. The CDR3 covers 15 residues. Trimming cost V 0 bases and J 5 bases, with 14 bases left between them. The CDR3 reads CASSVATAGSETQYF. In nucleotides, the CDR3 is TGTGCCAGCAGCGTAGCTACTGCCGGGTCTGAGACCCAGTACTTC.

DNA for the CDR3: TGTGCCAGCAGCAGACTAGGGGAGGACACTGAAGCTTTCTTT. Translating gives CASSRLGEDTEAFF. The chain employs TRBV7-9 and TRBJ1-1; the D gene is possibly TRBD1 (5 bases). Germline loops: CDR1 SEHNR, CDR2 FQNEAQ (reference sequence). There are 14 residues in the CDR3. Trimming shortened V by 5 bases and J by 3 bases, and 13 bases separated the two germline ends.

The chain couples TRBV25-1 to TRBJ2-3, with D uncertain. Germline CDR1 and CDR2: MGHDK and SYGVNS. This CDR3 contains 14 residues. The V end was cut by 0 bases, the J end by 0 bases, with 4 bases between. CDR3 sequence: CASSEYLSTDTQYF. As DNA, the CDR3 is TGTGCCAGCAGTGAATATCTGAGCACAGATACGCAGTATTTT.

The chain recombines TRBV5-1 with TRBJ1-4; D is possibly TRBD1 (6 bases). The CDR3 covers 15 residues. Germline-derived CDR1 and CDR2 are SGHRS and YFSETQ. Trimming took 0 bases from V and 7 from J, leaving 13 bases between them. As DNA, the CDR3 is TGCGCCAGCAGCTTGGCCGGGGGGCGCGGTGAAAAACTGTTTTTT. Translating it yields CASSLAGGRGEKLFF. The whole variable domain, filled in from reference TRBV5-1 and TRBJ1-4, reads KAGVTQTPRYLIKTRGQQVTLSCSPISGHRSVSWYQQTPGQGLQFLFEYFSETQRNKGNFPGRFSGRQFSNSRSEMNVSTLELGDSALYLCASSLAGGRGEKLFFGSGTQLSVL.

The V gene is TRBV19, the J gene TRBJ1-5; tentative D call: TRBD1 (6 bases). CDR1 and CDR2 from the germline V gene are LNHDA and SQIVND (reference sequence). This CDR3 comprises 19 residues. The V gene lost 5 bases and the J gene lost 1 base, with 24 bases spanning the gap. The CDR3 nucleotides are TGTGCCAGTAGTTTGGCGGAGACAGGACGGGTGCGGAGCAATCAGCCCCAGCATTTT. This sequence encodes CASSLAETGRVRSNQPQHF.

Turning to this clone: A junction boundary mismatches the germline segment, possibly from a read error. The gene calls are TRBV30 and TRBJ2-1; possible D gene TRBD1, 5 bases. CDR3 length: 11 amino acids. Germline V lookup: CDR1 GTSNPN, CDR2 SVGIG (reference sequence). CDR3 nucleotides: TGTGCCTGTACTGGGGCCAAGAGGCCAATCTTC. Encoded protein: CACTGAKRPIF.

There are a few counts of this clone. The rearrangement links TRBV2 to TRBJ1-2; D perhaps matches TRBD1 (6 bases). Germline-derived CDR1 and CDR2 are SNHLY and FYNNEI. The length of the CDR3 is 13 residues. V dropped 6 bases and J dropped 4 bases, with 12 bases sitting between them. The DNA for the CDR3 is TGTGCCAGCAGAGAGACAGGTCTCTATGGCTACACCTTC. Translation gives CASRETGLYGYTF.

The chain combines TRBV29-1 with TRBJ1-1, with D possibly matching TRBD1 (5 bases). With 4 bases removed from V and 6 bases from J, the gap between germline ends came to 15 bases. Germline values: CDR1 SQVTM, CDR2 ANQGSEA. This CDR3 has 13 amino acids. The CDR3 coding sequence is TGCAGCGTTGCACGGGGACTGAGGGCTGAAGCTTTCTTT. Translation: CSVARGLRAEAFF.

V is TRBV5-6 and J is TRBJ2-7, with D perhaps matching TRBD2 (6 bases). The V end lost 4 bases, the J end lost 7 bases, and 21 bases lay between the germline ends. Germline CDR1 reads SGHDT; CDR2 reads YYEEEE. This CDR3 region has 15 residues. The CDR3 DNA sequence: TGTGCCAGCAGCCCATTTGGGACTCGCGCATGGGAGCAGTACTTC. It is translated as CASSPFGTRAWEQYF.

The chain uses TRBV5-1 and TRBJ1-1, with 8 positions matching TRBD1. The V and J ends lost 4 bases and 2 bases, in that order; junction bases with no gene match: 7. The CDR3 is 15 amino acids. CDR1 and CDR2 (germline): SGHRS, YFSETQ. CDR3 loop: CASSSGQGLNTEAFF. The CDR3 bases are TGCGCCAGCAGCAGTGGACAGGGACTTAACACTGAAGCTTTCTTT.

This clone was detected a few times. The rearrangement links TRBV27 to TRBJ1-5, with TRBD1 matching over 7 bases. The CDR3 length is 15 residues. From germline, CDR1 is MNHEY and CDR2 SMNVEV (reference sequence). J gave up 3 bases and V 1 base, and 3 bases lay outside the gene matches. The CDR3 bases are TGTGCCAGCAGTTTATTCGGACAGGACAATCAGCCCCAGCATTTT. It specifies CASSLFGQDNQPQHF.

This clone was counted between two and nine times. The chain employs TRBV30 and TRBJ2-5; TRBD1 matches 7 bases. This CDR3 region has 13 residues. Germline lookup yields CDR1 GTSNPN and CDR2 SVGIG (reference sequence). Trimming cost V 3 bases and J 6 bases; bases outside gene matches: 7. The CDR3 reads CAWREQGRQTQYF. The CDR3 DNA is TGTGCCTGGAGAGAACAGGGGAGACAGACCCAGTACTTC. Full variable domain (missing parts from reference TRBV30 and TRBJ2-5): SQTIHQWPATLVQPVGSPLSLECTVEGTSNPNLYWYRQAAGRGLQLLFYSVGIGQISSEVPQNLSASRPQDRQFILSSKKLLLSDSGFYLCAWREQGRQTQYFGPGTRLLVL.

This clone was seen a single time. The chain recombines TRBV7-2 with TRBJ1-2; unclear D gene. Per the germline V gene, CDR1 is SGHTA and CDR2 is FQGNSA. The CDR3 loop spans 12 amino acids. V was pared by 1 base and J by 4 bases, with 4 bases between. Here the CDR3 reads CASSLGIYGYTF. In nucleotides, the CDR3 is TGTGCCAGCAGCTTAGGTATCTATGGCTACACCTTC.

J is TRBJ2-3 and V is TRBV5-6; the D is unclear. CDR1 and CDR2 from the germline V gene are SGHDT and YYEEEE. The CDR3 extends over 14 amino acids. V was pared by 0 bases and J by 0 bases, with 5 bases between. The chain's CDR3 is CASSLDSSTDTQYF. The CDR3 nucleotides are TGTGCCAGCAGCTTGGACAGTAGCACAGATACGCAGTATTTT. Together with reference TRBV5-6 and TRBJ2-3, the CDR3 gives the full variable domain: DAGVTQSPTHLIKTRGQQVTLRCSPKSGHDTVSWYQQALGQGPQFIFQYYEEEERQRGNFPDRFSGHQFPNYSSELNVNALLLGDSALYLCASSLDSSTDTQYFGPGTRLTVL.